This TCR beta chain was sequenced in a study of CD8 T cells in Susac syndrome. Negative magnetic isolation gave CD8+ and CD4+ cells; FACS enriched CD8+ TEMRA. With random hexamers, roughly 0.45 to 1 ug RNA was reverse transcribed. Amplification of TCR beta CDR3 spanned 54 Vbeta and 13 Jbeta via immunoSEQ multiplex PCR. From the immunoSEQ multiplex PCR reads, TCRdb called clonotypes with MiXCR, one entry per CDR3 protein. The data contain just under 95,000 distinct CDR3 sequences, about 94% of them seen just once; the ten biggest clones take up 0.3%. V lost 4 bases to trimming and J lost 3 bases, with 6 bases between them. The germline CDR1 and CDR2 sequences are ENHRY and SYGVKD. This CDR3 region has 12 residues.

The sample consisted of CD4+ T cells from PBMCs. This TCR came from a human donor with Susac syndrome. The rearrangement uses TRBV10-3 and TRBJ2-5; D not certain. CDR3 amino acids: CAISATEETQYF. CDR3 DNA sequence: TGTGCCATCAGTGCGACTGAAGAGACCCAGTACTTC.